The following is a TCR beta chain sequence with its context. Its specificity is not known. This sample is drawn from a study of OX40 agonist ivuxolimab in advanced cancers. The study's findings and limits: CD8+ T cells showed, on average, more clonal expansion than CD4+ cells.

Here immunoSEQ multiplex PCR was the method, and the copy in TCRdb shows in-frame clones only, minus some. The repertoire has about 48,000 clones, about three quarters of them found once; the top ten carry around 7.1%. V lost 6 bases and J lost 5; bases outside the gene matches: 5. The length of the CDR3 is 15 residues. Germline V gives CDR1 SQVTM, CDR2 ANQGSEA. This receptor was identified in an adult with an advanced solid tumor such as melanoma, head and neck, liver or kidney cancer. The gene calls are TRBV29-1 and TRBJ2-2; 14 bases map to TRBD2. The source was CD4+ or CD8+ T cells sorted from blood, collected in a trial of the OX40 agonist ivuxolimab. CDR3 amino acids: CSVIGTSGSTGELFF. The DNA for the CDR3 is TGCAGCGTGATCGGGACTAGCGGGAGTACCGGGGAGCTGTTTTTT.